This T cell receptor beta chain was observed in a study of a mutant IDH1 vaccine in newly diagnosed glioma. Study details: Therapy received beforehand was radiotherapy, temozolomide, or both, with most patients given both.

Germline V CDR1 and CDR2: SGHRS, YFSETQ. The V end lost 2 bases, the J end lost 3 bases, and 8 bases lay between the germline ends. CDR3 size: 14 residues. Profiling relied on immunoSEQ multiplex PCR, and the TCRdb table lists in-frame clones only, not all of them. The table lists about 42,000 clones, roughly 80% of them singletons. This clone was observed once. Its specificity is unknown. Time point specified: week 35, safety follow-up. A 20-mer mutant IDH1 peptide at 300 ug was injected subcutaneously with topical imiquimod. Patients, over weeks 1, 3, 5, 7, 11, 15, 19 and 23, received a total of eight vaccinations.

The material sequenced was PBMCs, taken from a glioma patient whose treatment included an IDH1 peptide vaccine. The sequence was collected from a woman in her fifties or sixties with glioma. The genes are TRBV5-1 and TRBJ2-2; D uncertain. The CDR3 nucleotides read TGCGCCAGCAGCTTAGAGGTTGACACCGGGGAGCTGTTTTTT. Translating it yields CASSLEVDTGELFF.